This T cell receptor (beta chain) emerged from a study of T cell changes during pregnancy in multiple sclerosis. Measured with immunoSEQ multiplex PCR; TCRdb has only the in-frame clones, and not every one. The table has around 100,000 clones, roughly nine tenths seen once. Trimming removed 0 bases at V and 1 base at J, with 8 bases between. This CDR3 has 15 residues. Germline-derived CDR1 and CDR2 are SGHTA and FQGTGA. This rearrangement joins TRBV7-3 to TRBJ2-3; D unresolved. Sequences were derived from peripheral blood, sampled after pregnancy. This sequence was found in a female donor with multiple sclerosis, enrolled in a pregnancy study. The CDR3 protein is CASSLTLSRTDTQYF. Written as DNA, the CDR3 is TGTGCCAGCAGCTTAACGTTGAGCCGCACAGATACGCAGTATTTT.